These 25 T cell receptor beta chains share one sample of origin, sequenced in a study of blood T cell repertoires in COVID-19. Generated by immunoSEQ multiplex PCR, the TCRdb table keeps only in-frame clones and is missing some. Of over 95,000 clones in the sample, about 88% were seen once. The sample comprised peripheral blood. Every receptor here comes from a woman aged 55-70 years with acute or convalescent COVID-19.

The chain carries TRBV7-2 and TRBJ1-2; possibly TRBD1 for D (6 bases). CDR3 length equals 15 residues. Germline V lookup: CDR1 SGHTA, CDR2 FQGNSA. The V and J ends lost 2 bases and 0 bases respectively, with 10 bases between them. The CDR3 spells CASSLSGAANYGYTF. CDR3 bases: TGTGCCAGCAGCTTATCAGGGGCGGCTAACTATGGCTACACCTTC.

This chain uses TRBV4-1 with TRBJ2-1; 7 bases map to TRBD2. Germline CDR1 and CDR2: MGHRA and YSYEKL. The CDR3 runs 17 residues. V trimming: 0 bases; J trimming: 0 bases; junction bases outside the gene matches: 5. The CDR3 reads CASSQEGRGSSYNEQFF. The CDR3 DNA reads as TGCGCCAGCAGCCAAGAGGGGCGGGGGAGCTCCTACAATGAGCAGTTCTTC.

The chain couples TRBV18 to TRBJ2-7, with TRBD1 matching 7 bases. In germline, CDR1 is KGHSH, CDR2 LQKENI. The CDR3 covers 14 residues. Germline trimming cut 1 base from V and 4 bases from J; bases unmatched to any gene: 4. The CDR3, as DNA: TGTGCCAGCTCACCACTGGACAGGACTTACGAGCAGTACTTC. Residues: CASSPLDRTYEQYF.

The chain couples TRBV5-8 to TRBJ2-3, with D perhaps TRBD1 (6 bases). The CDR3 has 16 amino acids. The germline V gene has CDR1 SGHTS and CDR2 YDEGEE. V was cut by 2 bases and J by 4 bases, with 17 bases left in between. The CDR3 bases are TGTGCCAGCAGCTTCGGGGAGTGGGGGCGCCCAGATACGCAGTATTTT. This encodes CASSFGEWGRPDTQYF. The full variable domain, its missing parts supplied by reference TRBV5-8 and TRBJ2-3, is EAGVTQSPTHLIKTRGQQATLRCSPISGHTSVYWYQQALGLGLQFLLWYDEGEERNRGNFPPRFSGRQFPNYSSELNVNALELEDSALYLCASSFGEWGRPDTQYFGPGTRLTVL.

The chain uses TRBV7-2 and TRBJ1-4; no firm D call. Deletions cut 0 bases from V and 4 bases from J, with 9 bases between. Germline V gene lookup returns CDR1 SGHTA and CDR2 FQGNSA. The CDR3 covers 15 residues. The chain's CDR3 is CASSLAGSSNEKLFF. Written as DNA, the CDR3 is TGTGCCAGCAGCTTAGCGGGCAGCAGTAATGAAAAACTGTTTTTT.

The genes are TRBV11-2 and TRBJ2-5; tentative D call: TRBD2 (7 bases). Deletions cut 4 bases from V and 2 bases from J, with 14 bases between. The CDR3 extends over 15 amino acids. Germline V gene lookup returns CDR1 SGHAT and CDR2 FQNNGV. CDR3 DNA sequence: TGTGCCAGCAGCTCTCGGGGGGCTTCTCAAGAGACCCAGTACTTC. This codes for CASSSRGASQETQYF.

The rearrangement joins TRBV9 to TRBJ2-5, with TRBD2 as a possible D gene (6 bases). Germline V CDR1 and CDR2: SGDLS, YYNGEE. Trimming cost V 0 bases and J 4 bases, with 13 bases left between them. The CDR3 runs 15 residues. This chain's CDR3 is CASSVGQGGGETQYF. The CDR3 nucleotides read TGTGCCAGCAGCGTAGGTCAGGGAGGCGGAGAGACCCAGTACTTC. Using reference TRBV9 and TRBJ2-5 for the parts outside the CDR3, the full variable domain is DSGVTQTPKHLITATGQRVTLRCSPRSGDLSVYWYQQSLDQGLQFLIQYYNGEERAKGNILERFSAQQFPDLHSELNLSSLELGDSALYFCASSVGQGGGETQYFGPGTRLLVL.

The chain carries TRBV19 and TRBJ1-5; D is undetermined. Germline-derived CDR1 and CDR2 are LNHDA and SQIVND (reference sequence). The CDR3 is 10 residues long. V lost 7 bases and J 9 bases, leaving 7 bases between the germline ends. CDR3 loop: CASNNRPQHF. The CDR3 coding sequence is TGTGCCAGTAACAACCGGCCCCAGCATTTT.

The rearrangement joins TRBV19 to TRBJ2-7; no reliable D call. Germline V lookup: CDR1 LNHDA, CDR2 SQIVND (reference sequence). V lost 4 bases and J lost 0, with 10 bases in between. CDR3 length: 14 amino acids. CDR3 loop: CASSTAGNSYEQYF. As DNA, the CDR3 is TGTGCCAGTAGTACGGCAGGTAACTCCTACGAGCAGTACTTC.

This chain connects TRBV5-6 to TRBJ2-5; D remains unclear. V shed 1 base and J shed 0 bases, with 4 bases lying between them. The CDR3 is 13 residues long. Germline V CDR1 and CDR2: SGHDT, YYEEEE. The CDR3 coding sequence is TGTGCCAGCAGCTTGCGGTACCAAGAGACCCAGTACTTC. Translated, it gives CASSLRYQETQYF.

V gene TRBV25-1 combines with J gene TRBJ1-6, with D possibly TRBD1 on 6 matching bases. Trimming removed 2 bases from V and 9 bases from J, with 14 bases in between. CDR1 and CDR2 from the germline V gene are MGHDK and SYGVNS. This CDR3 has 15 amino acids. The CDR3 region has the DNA TGTGCCAGCAGTGAAGACTTAACAGGGATTTCACCCCTCCACTTT. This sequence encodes CASSEDLTGISPLHF.

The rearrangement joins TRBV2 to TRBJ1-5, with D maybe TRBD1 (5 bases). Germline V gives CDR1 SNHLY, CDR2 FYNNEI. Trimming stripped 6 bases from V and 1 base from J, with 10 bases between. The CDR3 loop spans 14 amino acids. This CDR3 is CASSDGQSNQPQHF. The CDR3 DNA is TGTGCCAGCAGCGACGGACAAAGCAATCAGCCCCAGCATTTT.

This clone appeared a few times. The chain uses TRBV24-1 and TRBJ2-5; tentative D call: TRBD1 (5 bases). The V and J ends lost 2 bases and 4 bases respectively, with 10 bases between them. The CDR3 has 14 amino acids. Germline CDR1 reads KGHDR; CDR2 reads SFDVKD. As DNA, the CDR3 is TGTGCCACCAGTGATTCAGGGCTGGGAGAGACCCAGTACTTC. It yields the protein CATSDSGLGETQYF.

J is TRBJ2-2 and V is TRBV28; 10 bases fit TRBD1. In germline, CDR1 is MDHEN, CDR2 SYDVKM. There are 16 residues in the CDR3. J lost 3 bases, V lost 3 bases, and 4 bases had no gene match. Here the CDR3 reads CASSFWGTGDTGELFF. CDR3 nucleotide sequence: TGTGCCAGCAGTTTTTGGGGGACAGGGGACACCGGGGAGCTGTTTTTT. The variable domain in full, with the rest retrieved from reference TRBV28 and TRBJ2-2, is DVKVTQSSRYLVKRTGEKVFLECVQDMDHENMFWYRQDPGLGLRLIYFSYDVKMKEKGDIPEGYSVSREKKERFSLILESASTNQTSMYLCASSFWGTGDTGELFFGEGSRLTVL.

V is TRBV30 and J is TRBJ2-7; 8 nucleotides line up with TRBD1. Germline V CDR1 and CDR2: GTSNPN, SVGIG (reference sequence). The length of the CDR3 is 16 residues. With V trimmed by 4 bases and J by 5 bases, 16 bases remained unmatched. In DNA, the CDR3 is TGTGCCTGGAAGTGGAAGGGTGTGACAGGGGTCAACGAGCAGTACTTC. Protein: CAWKWKGVTGVNEQYF.

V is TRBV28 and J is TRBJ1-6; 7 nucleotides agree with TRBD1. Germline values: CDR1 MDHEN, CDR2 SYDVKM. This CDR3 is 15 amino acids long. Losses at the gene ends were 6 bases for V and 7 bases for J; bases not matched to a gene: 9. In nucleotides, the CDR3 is TGTGCCAGCAGAGAGGAGGGACAGTTAAATTCACCCCTCCACTTT. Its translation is CASREEGQLNSPLHF.

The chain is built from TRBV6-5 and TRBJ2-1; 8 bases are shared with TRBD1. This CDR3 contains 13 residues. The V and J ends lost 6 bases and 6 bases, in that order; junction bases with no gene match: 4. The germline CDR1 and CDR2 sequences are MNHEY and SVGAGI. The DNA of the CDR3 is TGTGCCAGCAGGCTCACAGGGGGCAATGAGCAGTTCTTC. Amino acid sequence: CASRLTGGNEQFF.

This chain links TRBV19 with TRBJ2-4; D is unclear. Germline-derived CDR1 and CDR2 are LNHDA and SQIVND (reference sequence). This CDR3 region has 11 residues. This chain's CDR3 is CASEAQNIQYF. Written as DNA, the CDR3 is TGTGCTAGTGAGGCCCAAAACATTCAGTACTTC.

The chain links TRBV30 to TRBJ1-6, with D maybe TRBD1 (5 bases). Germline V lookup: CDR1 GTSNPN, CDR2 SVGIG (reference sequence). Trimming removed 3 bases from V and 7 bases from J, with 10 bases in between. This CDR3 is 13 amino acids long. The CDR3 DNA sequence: TGTGCCTGGAGCCCGGGGGGGAATTCACCCCTCCACTTT. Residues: CAWSPGGNSPLHF. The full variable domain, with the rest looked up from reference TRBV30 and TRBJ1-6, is SQTIHQWPATLVQPVGSPLSLECTVEGTSNPNLYWYRQAAGRGLQLLFYSVGIGQISSEVPQNLSASRPQDRQFILSSKKLLLSDSGFYLCAWSPGGNSPLHFGNGTRLTVT.

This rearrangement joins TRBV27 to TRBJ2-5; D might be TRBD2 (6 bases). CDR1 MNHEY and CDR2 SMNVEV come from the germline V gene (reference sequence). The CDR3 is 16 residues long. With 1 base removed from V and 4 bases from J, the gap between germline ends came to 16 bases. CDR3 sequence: CASSLFRLGGSETQYF. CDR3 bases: TGTGCCAGCAGTTTATTTAGACTAGGTGGTTCAGAGACCCAGTACTTC.

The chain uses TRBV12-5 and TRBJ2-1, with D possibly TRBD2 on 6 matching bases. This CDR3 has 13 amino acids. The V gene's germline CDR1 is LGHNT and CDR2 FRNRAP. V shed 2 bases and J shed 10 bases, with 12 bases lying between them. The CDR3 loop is CASGLYAGQEQFF. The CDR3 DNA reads TGTGCTAGTGGTTTGTATGCGGGGCAAGAGCAGTTCTTC.

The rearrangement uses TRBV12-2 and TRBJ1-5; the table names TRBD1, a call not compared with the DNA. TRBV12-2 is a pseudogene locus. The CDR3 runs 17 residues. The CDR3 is CASRLGGTRGFDQPQHF. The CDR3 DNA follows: TGTGCAAGTCGCTTAGGGGGGACACGGGGATTTGATCAGCCCCAGCATTTT.

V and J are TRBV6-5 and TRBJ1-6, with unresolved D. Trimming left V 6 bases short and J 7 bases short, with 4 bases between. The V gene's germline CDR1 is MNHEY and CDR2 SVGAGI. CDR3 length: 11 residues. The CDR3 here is CASSANSPLHF. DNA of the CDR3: TGTGCCAGCAGCGCGAATTCACCCCTCCACTTT.

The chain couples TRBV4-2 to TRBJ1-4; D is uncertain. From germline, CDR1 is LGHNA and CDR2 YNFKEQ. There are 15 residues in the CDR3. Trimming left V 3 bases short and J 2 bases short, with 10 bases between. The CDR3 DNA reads TGTGCCAGCAGCCAGGGAGACAATACTAATGAAAAACTGTTTTTT. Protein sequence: CASSQGDNTNEKLFF.

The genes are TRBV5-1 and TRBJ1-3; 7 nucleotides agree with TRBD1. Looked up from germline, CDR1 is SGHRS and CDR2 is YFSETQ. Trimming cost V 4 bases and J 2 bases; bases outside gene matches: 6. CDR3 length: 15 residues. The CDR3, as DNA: TGCGCCAGCAGCACAGACAGGGTAGCTGGAAACACCATATATTTT. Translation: CASSTDRVAGNTIYF. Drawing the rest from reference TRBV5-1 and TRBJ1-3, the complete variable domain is KAGVTQTPRYLIKTRGQQVTLSCSPISGHRSVSWYQQTPGQGLQFLFEYFSETQRNKGNFPGRFSGRQFSNSRSEMNVSTLELGDSALYLCASSTDRVAGNTIYFGEGSWLTVV.